Below are 26 T cell receptor beta chains sequenced from a single sample in a study of human T cells and chemical hapten exposure. A single record per CDR3 protein comes from TCRdb applying MiXCR to the RACE reads. The sample yields about 40,000 distinct CDR3 sequences, less than 3.5% seen once. Time point meaning: patch test 2, 6 weeks after DPC sensitization. Treatment defined: therapeutic diphenylcyclopropenone sensitization with weekly scalp DPC. The sequencing here drew on whole blood, taken in connection with sensitization to the hapten diphenylcyclopropenone (DPC). These TCRs come from a man between 35 and 55 years old with alopecia areata. Some clones in this sample may be carry-over from other donors' samples.

With respect to this clonotype: A much more abundant neighbour one base away suggests this may be a read error. This chain connects TRBV19 to TRBJ2-1; 11 positions agree with TRBD2. The germline V gene has CDR1 LNHDA and CDR2 SQIVND (reference sequence). This CDR3 comprises 16 residues. The CDR3 nucleotides are TGTGCCGGTAGTTTCCAACTAGCGGGAGCTTTAAATGAGCAGTTCTTC. Translation: CAGSFQLAGALNEQFF.

Only a few counts were recorded for this clonotype. The rearrangement links TRBV6-2 or TRBV6-3 to TRBJ1-5, with D possibly being TRBD1 (6 bases). CDR1 and CDR2 (germline): MNHEY, SVGEGT. This CDR3 is built from 11 residues. Trimming pared 6 bases from V and 13 bases from J, leaving 13 bases between. The CDR3 DNA follows: TGTGCCAGCAGCCCCGGGGGGGCTCAGCATTTT. This gives the protein CASSPGGAQHF.

This clonotype was observed a handful of times. The CDR3 DNA reads TGTGCCAGCAGCGCTGATTACAATGAGCAGTTCTTC. Amino acid sequence: CASSADYNEQFF. The chain couples TRBV7-6 to TRBJ2-1; no clear D gene. The germline V and J ends were trimmed by 5 bases and 4 bases, with 6 bases remaining between them. Germline CDR1 reads SGHVS; CDR2 reads FNYEAQ. CDR3 length: 12 amino acids.

This clonotype was recorded at least ten times. V and J are TRBV5-1 and TRBJ2-1; D possibly corresponds to TRBD1 (6 bases). Per the germline V gene, CDR1 is SGHRS and CDR2 is YFSETQ. CDR3 length equals 14 residues. V was pared by 5 bases and J by 5 bases, with 14 bases between. The CDR3 loop is CASSSDPGDNEQFF. In nucleotides, the CDR3 is TGCGCCAGCAGTTCAGACCCAGGGGACAATGAGCAGTTCTTC.

There are many counts of this clonotype. The chain has TRBV6-5 and TRBJ2-2; 11 nucleotides line up with TRBD2. The germline V gene has CDR1 MNHEY and CDR2 SVGAGI. V shed 5 bases and J 0 bases; nucleotides not matched to a gene: 8. This CDR3 contains 18 residues. CDR3 amino acids: CASSTQGLAVANTGELFF. The CDR3 DNA is TGTGCCAGCAGTACCCAGGGACTAGCGGTAGCGAACACCGGGGAGCTGTTTTTT.

This clonotype has a count of ten or more. V is TRBV12-3 or TRBV12-4 and J is TRBJ1-4; perhaps TRBD1 as D (6 bases). CDR3 length: 15 amino acids. V was shortened by 3 bases and J by 0 bases, with 8 bases between the two germline ends. DNA for the CDR3: TGTGCCAGCAGTTTGAGGACAGCAACTAATGAAAAACTGTTTTTT. It specifies CASSLRTATNEKLFF.

This clonotype was counted ten times or more. J is TRBJ2-2 and V is TRBV12-3 or TRBV12-4, with 10 bases fitting TRBD2. After removal of 5 bases from V and 4 bases from J, the junction contained 7 bases not matched to a gene. The CDR3 has 16 residues. The CDR3 DNA reads TGTGCCAGCAGTCGCCTCGGGACTAGCGTCACCGGGGAGCTGTTTTTT. As protein: CASSRLGTSVTGELFF.

This clonotype has ten or more counts. The chain's CDR3 is CATTEPGSGTVKNIQYF. Written as DNA, the CDR3 is TGTGCCACCACGGAACCGGGGAGTGGTACGGTCAAAAACATTCAGTACTTC. The gene calls are TRBV28 and TRBJ2-4; D is possibly TRBD2 (5 bases). The germline CDR1 and CDR2 sequences are MDHEN and SYDVKM. The CDR3 length is 17 residues. Trimming removed 10 bases at V and 3 bases at J, with 25 bases between.

This clonotype has at least ten counts. The chain links TRBV5-5 to TRBJ1-2; TRBD1 matches 8 bases. The germline V gene encodes CDR1 SGHKS and CDR2 YYEKEE (reference sequence). The ends lost 0 bases at V and 4 bases at J; junction bases unmatched: 5. This CDR3 contains 15 residues. The CDR3 reads CASSLGQGMGYGYTF. The CDR3 nucleotides read TGTGCCAGCAGCTTGGGACAGGGGATGGGCTATGGCTACACCTTC.

The sample holds a few counts of this clonotype. The chain has TRBV6-2 or TRBV6-3 and TRBJ1-4, with TRBD1 matching over 7 bases. Germline assignment: CDR1 MNHEY and CDR2 SVGEGT. The CDR3 extends over 14 amino acids. V trimming: 6 bases; J trimming: 8 bases; junction bases outside the gene matches: 9. In DNA form, the CDR3 reads TGTGCCAGCAGATTCGACAGGGCGGGAGAAAAACTGTTTTTT. Translating gives CASRFDRAGEKLFF.

This clonotype was seen at least ten times. V usage is TRBV4-2 and J usage is TRBJ1-5; the D is unclear. V dropped 0 bases and J dropped 4 bases, with 4 bases sitting between them. This CDR3 contains 13 residues. From germline, CDR1 is LGHNA and CDR2 YNFKEQ. The CDR3 protein is CASSQDRNQPQHF. Here the CDR3 DNA reads TGTGCCAGCAGCCAAGATAGGAATCAGCCCCAGCATTTT.

The chain's CDR3 is CASTDSRGEETQYF. The DNA of the CDR3 is TGTGCCAGCACCGATTCCAGGGGGGAAGAGACCCAGTACTTC. The chain couples TRBV7-9 to TRBJ2-5, with D tentatively TRBD1 (7 bases). The CDR3 has 14 amino acids. The V end lost 7 bases, the J end lost 3 bases, and 15 bases lay between the germline ends. The germline V gene has CDR1 SEHNR and CDR2 FQNEAQ (reference sequence).

This clonotype was found many times. The chain couples TRBV6-1 to TRBJ2-1; D may be TRBD2 (5 bases). The CDR3 has 14 amino acids. CDR1 is MNHNS and CDR2 is SASEGT in the germline V gene. The V gene lost 6 bases and the J gene lost 2 bases, with 11 bases spanning the gap. The CDR3 bases are TGTGCCAGCAGCGTACTAGAGGCCTACAATGAGCAGTTCTTC. Its protein product is CASSVLEAYNEQFF.

This clonotype has ten or more counts. The J gene is TRBJ2-3, the V gene TRBV3-1, with D possibly matching TRBD1 (6 bases). The CDR3 covers 14 residues. V lost 5 bases to trimming and J lost 5 bases, with 14 bases between them. The germline CDR1 and CDR2 sequences are LGHDT and YNNKEL (reference sequence). CDR3 sequence (DNA): TGTGCCAGCAGCTATAATTCGGACAGAGATACGCAGTATTTT. Translated, it gives CASSYNSDRDTQYF.

Many counts were recorded for this clonotype. The CDR3 DNA is TGCGCCAGCAGCCAAGATCTAGCGGGAGGGCCCCTCTACGAGCAGTACTTC. Its protein product is CASSQDLAGGPLYEQYF. The V and J genes are TRBV4-3 and TRBJ2-7; 12 bases match TRBD2. V was pared by 0 bases and J by 3 bases, with 6 bases of the junction left unmatched. The germline V gene has CDR1 LGHNA and CDR2 YSLEER. The CDR3 consists of 17 residues.

This clonotype was seen repeatedly, ten times or more. The chain couples TRBV6-6 to TRBJ1-2; no clear D gene. Trimming took 2 bases from V and 4 from J, leaving 5 bases between them. CDR3 length: 12 residues. Germline assignment: CDR1 MNHNY and CDR2 SVGAGI (reference sequence). CDR3 loop: CASSYEPYGYTF. CDR3 sequence (DNA): TGTGCCAGCAGTTACGAACCCTATGGCTACACCTTC.

This clonotype has at least ten counts. This rearrangement joins TRBV18 to TRBJ1-2, with D maybe TRBD1 (5 bases). The CDR3 has 14 amino acids. The V end was cut by 2 bases, the J end by 6 bases, with 13 bases between. Germline V lookup: CDR1 KGHSH, CDR2 LQKENI. For the CDR3, the DNA is TGTGCCAGCTCACCAGACAGCGTGGCCCATGGCTACACCTTC. This encodes CASSPDSVAHGYTF.

This clonotype was detected many times. The CDR3 bases are TGTGCCAGCAGTTACAGCGGGCCCAACTCCTACGAGCAGTACTTC. Translating gives CASSYSGPNSYEQYF. The chain joins TRBV6-2 or TRBV6-3 to TRBJ2-7; the D gene is possibly TRBD2 (6 bases). This CDR3 comprises 15 residues. CDR1 and CDR2 (germline): MNHEY, SVGEGT. V lost 2 bases and J lost 0, with 11 bases in between.

This clonotype has more than one count but fewer than ten. The V and J genes are TRBV20-1 and TRBJ2-7, with 8 bases identical to TRBD2. Per the germline V gene, CDR1 is DFQATT and CDR2 is SNEGSKA (reference sequence). The CDR3 sequence is 13 residues long. J was trimmed by 1 base and V by 3 bases; bases with no gene match: 2. The CDR3: CSASGRVSYEQYF. The CDR3 DNA is TGCAGTGCTAGCGGGAGGGTATCCTACGAGCAGTACTTC.

This clonotype was picked up many times. This chain uses TRBV5-4 with TRBJ2-3; 11 bases match TRBD1. Trimming took 4 bases from V and 5 from J; bases not matched to a gene: 6. The CDR3 totals 15 residues. Germline-derived CDR1 and CDR2 are SGHNT and YYREEE (reference sequence). CDR3 region: CASSIRTGGIDTQYF. Here the CDR3 DNA reads TGTGCCAGCAGCATCCGGACAGGGGGCATAGATACGCAGTATTTT.

This clonotype came up many times. This chain links TRBV21-1 with TRBJ2-7; the D segment call TRBD2 is taken from the table without a DNA check. TRBV21-1 is assigned pseudogene status. The CDR3 has 16 residues. CDR3: CASSKGPGTSSWEQYF. The CDR3 nucleotides read TGTGCCAGCAGCAAAGGCCCAGGGACTAGTTCGTGGGAGCAGTACTTC.

This clonotype was picked up many times. The chain carries TRBV5-5 and TRBJ2-2, with D unresolved. CDR3 length: 13 amino acids. Germline V gene sequence: CDR1 SGHKS, CDR2 YYEKEE (reference sequence). V lost 0 bases, J lost 4 bases, and 4 bases lay in between. CDR3 bases: TGTGCCAGCAGCTTGGGGGGCACCGGGGAGCTGTTTTTT. It specifies CASSLGGTGELFF.

Many counts were recorded for this clonotype. This chain joins TRBV7-2 and TRBJ2-1, with 7 bases matching TRBD2. V lost 5 bases, J lost 7 bases, and 14 bases stayed unmatched. The CDR3 spans 16 residues. Germline CDR1 and CDR2: SGHTA and FQGNSA. CDR3: CASSIYVGRAVNEQFF. CDR3 sequence (DNA): TGTGCCAGCAGCATTTATGTGGGGAGGGCTGTGAATGAGCAGTTCTTC.

This clonotype was counted many times. This sequence joins TRBV12-3 or TRBV12-4 and TRBJ2-5; D possibly corresponds to TRBD1 (6 bases). CDR3 length equals 13 residues. Trimming removed 5 bases at V and 4 bases at J, with 11 bases between. The CDR3 DNA reads TGTGCCAGCAGTATATTGACAGGAGAGACCCAGTACTTC. Amino acids: CASSILTGETQYF.

The gene calls are TRBV3-1 and TRBJ1-3; D ambiguous. The germline V gene encodes CDR1 LGHDT and CDR2 YNNKEL (reference sequence). Trimming took off 4 bases at V and 0 bases at J, with 13 bases between the two ends. The CDR3 is made up of 16 amino acids. CDR3 coding DNA: TGTGCCAGCAGCCGAGGCCTGGGAAGCTCTGGAAACACCATATATTTT. Translating gives CASSRGLGSSGNTIYF.

This clonotype was counted at least ten times. This chain connects TRBV6-2 or TRBV6-3 to TRBJ2-5; D gene unclear. This CDR3 region has 11 residues. Germline V gene data show CDR1 as MNHEY and CDR2 as SVGEGT. The germline V and J ends were trimmed by 6 bases and 5 bases, with 7 bases remaining between them. Written as DNA, the CDR3 is TGTGCCAGCAGCCGCCGGGAGACCCAGTACTTC. This encodes CASSRRETQYF.